This paragraph covers one T cell receptor (beta chain) sequence. It lacks a known antigen. Base qualities are not recorded, but no much larger clone differs from it by a single base. The CDR3 has 16 amino acids, counting the end cysteine and phenylalanine. The read is trimmed to its CDR3 DNA, 48 bases read in frame from base 1. The germline V gene (reference sequence) specifies SGHAT as CDR1 and FQDESV as CDR2. V and J are truncated by 10 bases and 1 base respectively, leaving an intervening sequence of 22 bases. Libraries were prepared through the immunoSEQ multiplex PCR assay. Drawn from immuneACCESS, this table holds only the in-frame rearrangements with V and J called that TCRdb kept. Clones are partly lost; checked studies trace under half to an unresolved V gene and leave the rest unexplained. This sample gives around 130,000 clones in total; 80% to 95% of them show up just once. The biggest ten clones account for about 1.5% of the sample.

The data stem from a study of CD4+ T cells in melanoma (dated by TCRdb to the early 2020s). With regard to the full study: Neoantigen-specific CD4+ T cells in human melanoma were what the study investigated. Results and caveats for the whole study, not just this receptor: According to the report, neoantigen-specific CD4+ T cells in melanoma displayed diverse differentiation states. Neoantigen-specific CD4+ T cells were reported to be correlated with the function of CD8+ T cells, macrophages and B cells.

Patients with melanoma were used as donors. The rearranged segments are TRBV11-1 and TRBJ1-1; confidence is insufficient to name the D gene. The TCR originated in a human donor with melanoma. The CDR3 protein is CAIDWTLESKNTEAFF. The nucleotide sequence is given as TGTGCCATCGACTGGACGCTCGAGAGTAAGAACACTGAAGCTTTCTTT. The full variable domain, with segments outside the CDR3 supplied by the reference TRBV11-1 and TRBJ1-1 proteins, appears as EAEVAQSPRYKITEKSQAVAFWCDPISGHATLYWYRQILGQGPELLVQFQDESVVDDSQLPKDRFSAERLKGVDSTLKIQPAELGDSAMYLCAIDWTLESKNTEAFFGQGTRLTVV.